This T cell receptor (beta chain) was retrieved from a study of beta chain features in type 1 diabetes. Whole-study context: What patients shared with healthy donors was a similar profile of age, gender and cell yields.

Study conclusions and caveats: Individuals with type 1 diabetes displayed fewer insertions and more deletions at VDJ junctions. TCRB CDR3s were moderately but significantly shorter in Type 1 diabetes patients in all four CD4+ subsets.

TCRB transcripts that were expressed got sequenced, as all of the isolated RNA had been reverse transcribed. Naive, central memory and regulatory T cell samples yielded a few million reads on average. Libraries were prepared by immunoSEQ multiplex PCR; TCRdb keeps only in-frame clonotypes and omits some of them. The sample contains some 640,000 clones, roughly an eighth of which appear only once. The germline V and J ends were trimmed by 4 bases and 4 bases, with 10 bases remaining between them. In germline, CDR1 is SQVTM, CDR2 ANQGSEA. CDR3 size: 12 residues. Based on CD45RO/CCR7/CD25/CD127/CD95/CD27, CD4+ regulatory, stem cell-like memory, naive and central memory cells were sorted. Only a few counts were recorded for this clone. Its antigen is not identified. Other DNA sequences in this specimen translate into the identical CDR3.

This chain connects TRBV29-1 to TRBJ1-2; tentatively, D is TRBD1 (5 bases). Input material: naive CD4+ T cells from blood. This TCR came from a young man with type 1 diabetes. The CDR3 DNA reads TGCAGCGTTGGGGCAGGGCTCTATGGCTACACCTTC. Protein: CSVGAGLYGYTF. Drawing the rest from reference TRBV29-1 and TRBJ1-2, the complete variable domain is SAVISQKPSRDICQRGTSLTIQCQVDSQVTMMFWYRQQPGQSLTLIATANQGSEATYESGFVIDKFPISRPNLTFSTLTVSNMSPEDSSIYLCSVGAGLYGYTFGSGTRLTVV.